Each of the 13 T cell receptor beta chains below was sequenced from the same sample in a study of T cell repertoires in cytomegalovirus infection. No antigen has been identified for these receptors. TCRdb used MiXCR to reprocess the reads, holding one entry per CDR3 protein. The sample consists of approximately 260,000 distinct CDR3 sequences, roughly a fifth of them appearing once. The specimen comprised cultured PBMCs, sampled from culture after CMV antigen stimulation. These TCRs come from a human donor in good health (CMV status not recorded). Some clones in this sample may be carry-over from other donors' samples.

CDR3 DNA sequence: TGTGCCAGCAGTGAAAGCGGGATCAGTAATGAGCAGTTCTTC. Protein sequence: CASSESGISNEQFF. V is TRBV6-1 and J is TRBJ2-1, with 7 bases fitting TRBD2. The J segment lost 7 bases and the V segment lost 2 bases, leaving 5 bases of the junction unmatched. CDR3 length: 14 amino acids. Germline V lookup: CDR1 MNHNS, CDR2 SASEGT.

This clonotype was found many times. The chain is built from TRBV7-2 and TRBJ1-2; TRBD1 might be the D (5 bases). The CDR3 consists of 13 residues. Germline V gene data show CDR1 as SGHTA and CDR2 as FQGNSA. V shed 5 bases and J shed 5 bases, with 12 bases lying between them. For the CDR3, the DNA is TGTGCCAGCAGCGGCGGGGGAGGATATGGCTACACCTTC. Amino acids: CASSGGGGYGYTF.

The V call is TRBV20-1, the J call TRBJ1-5; no firm D call. V was clipped by 2 bases and J by 0 bases, with 8 bases between them. The CDR3 covers 14 residues. Germline CDR1 and CDR2: DFQATT and SNEGSKA (reference sequence). The chain's CDR3 is CSARRPGSNQPQHF. Here the CDR3 DNA reads TGCAGTGCTAGAAGGCCAGGTAGCAATCAGCCCCAGCATTTT.

This clonotype was seen repeatedly, ten times or more. The chain carries TRBV7-2 and TRBJ2-1, with 7 bases lining up with TRBD2. Germline CDR1 reads SGHTA; CDR2 reads FQGNSA. V gave up 5 bases and J gave up 0 bases; unmatched junction bases: 1. This CDR3 is built from 14 residues. In DNA form, the CDR3 reads TGTGCCAGCAGCGGCGGGAGCTCCTACAATGAGCAGTTCTTC. Its translation: CASSGGSSYNEQFF.

CDR3 DNA: TGTGCCAGCAGCTCAGGGACCCACCCGGGATCGCCCTACAATGAGCAGTTCTTC. Residues: CASSSGTHPGSPYNEQFF. The chain uses TRBV7-2 and TRBJ2-1; TRBD1 or TRBD2 may be the D gene (5 bases each). The CDR3 length is 18 residues. CDR1 is SGHTA and CDR2 is FQGNSA in the germline V gene. V was cut by 4 bases and J by 2 bases, with 21 bases left in between.

The chain combines TRBV6-2 or TRBV6-3 with TRBJ2-7; 9 positions agree with TRBD1. The ends lost 6 bases at V and 2 bases at J; junction bases unmatched: 8. The CDR3 sequence is 15 residues long. The germline CDR1 and CDR2 sequences are MNHEY and SVGEGT. DNA of the CDR3: TGTGCCAGCAGACCCCAGGGACAGGGCACCTACGAGCAGTACTTC. It encodes CASRPQGQGTYEQYF.

This chain links TRBV7-2 with TRBJ2-3; D is unresolved. This CDR3 region has 13 residues. Germline V gene sequence: CDR1 SGHTA, CDR2 FQGNSA. Trimming left V 2 bases short and J 5 bases short, with 8 bases between. The CDR3 nucleotides are TGTGCCAGCAGCTTAAGAGGTATAGATACGCAGTATTTT. This gives the protein CASSLRGIDTQYF.

The V and J genes are TRBV18 and TRBJ2-1; perhaps TRBD1 as D (5 bases). The CDR3 spans 15 residues. The germline V gene has CDR1 KGHSH and CDR2 LQKENI. Between the trimmed V and J ends, which lost 4 bases and 2 bases, there was a span of 12 bases. CDR3 residues: CASSRTMGTYNEQFF. CDR3 DNA: TGTGCCAGCTCACGGACAATGGGAACCTACAATGAGCAGTTCTTC.

In its sample, this clonotype was seen a few times. In DNA, the CDR3 is TGCAGTGCTCAGCGGGAGGCCCAGTACTTC. The encoded protein is CSAQREAQYF. The chain uses TRBV20-1 and TRBJ2-5; 9 nucleotides match TRBD2. This CDR3 has 10 residues. Germline CDR1 is DFQATT and CDR2 is SNEGSKA (reference sequence). J lost 9 bases, V lost 5 bases, and 1 base had no gene match.

The CDR3 protein is CASRQIGTSRNNEQFF. The CDR3 nucleotides read TGTGCCAGCAGACAGATAGGGACTAGCAGAAACAATGAGCAGTTCTTC. The V gene is TRBV5-5, the J gene TRBJ2-1; 9 bases match TRBD2. CDR1 is SGHKS and CDR2 is YYEKEE in the germline V gene (reference sequence). J was trimmed by 5 bases and V by 5 bases; bases with no gene match: 11. The CDR3 is made up of 16 amino acids.

The V and J genes are TRBV7-9 and TRBJ2-7, with D unclear. Germline V gives CDR1 SEHNR, CDR2 FQNEAQ (reference sequence). The CDR3 runs 11 residues. V dropped 5 bases and J dropped 5 bases, with 7 bases sitting between them. This CDR3 is CASSPMNEQYF. In DNA, the CDR3 is TGTGCCAGCAGCCCCATGAACGAGCAGTACTTC.

Comment on this clonotype: An end of the junction differs from the germline gene, which may be a read error. The V call is TRBV11-2, the J call TRBJ1-1; possibly TRBD1 for D (5 bases). CDR3 size: 14 residues. CDR1 SGHAT and CDR2 FQNNGV come from the germline V gene. CDR3 bases: TGTGCCAGCAGCCATGTCCGTACAGGAGGATCCCCCAACTTT. Residues: CASSHVRTGGSPNF. The complete variable domain, with remaining parts taken from reference TRBV11-2 and TRBJ1-1, reads EAGVAQSPRYKIIEKRQSVAFWCNPISGHATLYWYQQILGQGPKLLIQFQNNGVVDDSQLPKDRFSAERLKGVDSTLKIQPAKLEDSAVYLCASSHVRTGGSPNFGQGTRLTVV.

This clonotype has more than one count but fewer than ten. The CDR3 protein is CSVQIQGTTEAFF. In nucleotides, the CDR3 is TGCAGCGTTCAGATACAGGGGACTACTGAAGCTTTCTTT. This chain links TRBV29-1 with TRBJ1-1; TRBD1 aligns across 7 bases. Trimming took 5 bases from V and 5 from J; bases not matched to a gene: 8. CDR1 SQVTM and CDR2 ANQGSEA come from the germline V gene. The CDR3 is 13 amino acids.